Detailed here is one T cell receptor beta chain. The count of this clone is one. No cognate antigen has been identified for it. The record has no base qualities; no much larger clone is one base away. Each collaborating institution followed its own protocols to collect whole blood in K2EDTA tubes. Collaborator samples were shipped for TCRbeta analysis as frozen whole blood, isolated PBMCs, or DNA extracted from either sample type. This record belongs to a study of blood T cell repertoires in COVID-19 (dated by TCRdb to 2019 to 2021). Regarding the study in general: Samples covering the acute and convalescent phases of COVID-19 were provided by collaborators in the United States, Italy and Spain. The prospective study material was composed of cDNA or gDNA derived from T cells, B-cell-depleted T cells, or PBMCs. Subjects who had been exposed to COVID-19, were actively infected with it, or had recovered from it provided the deeply sampled blood TCRbeta repertoires that made up the dataset. The repertoires were released in a freely available public database meant as a resource for research on the immune response to SARS-CoV-2. Samples were obtained from the ongoing ImmuneRACE study (first 160 participants) and from over a thousand subjects provided by 6 global collaborators. The sample metadata nearly always contained a de-identified subject ID, COVID-19 status, age in years and sex. HLA class I and class II types, where available, came from metadata supplied by the sample provider rather than from assay-based typing.

The V end gives up 4 bases and the J end 4 bases, leaving 11 bases in the junction not matched to a gene. CDR1 MDHEN and CDR2 SYDVKM were looked up in the germline V gene. The CDR3 runs 16 amino acids, cysteine and phenylalanine included. Only CDR3 DNA is held: 48 bases, read in frame from base 1. General study outcomes and caveats: How much clinical and demographic metadata was included differed by source and by participant, and the metadata was provided uncurated.

TCRbeta CDR3 regions were amplified from genomic DNA by means of the immunoSEQ Assay, a bias-controlled multiplex PCR. Per the original workflow: Nucleated cell counts per sample were estimated from amplification of reference gene primers within the assay. To quantify the absolute abundance of each unique TCRbeta CDR3 rearrangement, sequence reads were collapsed and filtered. For each sample, productive Simpson clonality was calculated by taking the square root of Simpson's diversity index across productive rearrangements. What TCRdb holds here is the immuneACCESS table cut down to in-frame rearrangements. Part of the clones is not present; checked against another copy, under half of the missing clones reflect an unresolved V gene, and the others are unexplained. Clone size and V and J calls were adopted from that table, with D and trimming inferred from the DNA. This sample gives roughly 200,000 clones in total; approximately 88% of them show up just once. The ten largest clones capture about 7% of the sample.

The source of this sequence is a man in his forties or fifties with acute or convalescent COVID-19. Here the chain combines TRBV28 and TRBJ2-7, and 9 junction bases match TRBD1. Sequenced input: peripheral blood. The CDR3 reads as follows: CASSSPLRDREYEQYF. In nucleotides, the sequence is TGTGCCAGCAGTTCCCCTCTCCGGGACAGGGAATACGAGCAGTACTTC.